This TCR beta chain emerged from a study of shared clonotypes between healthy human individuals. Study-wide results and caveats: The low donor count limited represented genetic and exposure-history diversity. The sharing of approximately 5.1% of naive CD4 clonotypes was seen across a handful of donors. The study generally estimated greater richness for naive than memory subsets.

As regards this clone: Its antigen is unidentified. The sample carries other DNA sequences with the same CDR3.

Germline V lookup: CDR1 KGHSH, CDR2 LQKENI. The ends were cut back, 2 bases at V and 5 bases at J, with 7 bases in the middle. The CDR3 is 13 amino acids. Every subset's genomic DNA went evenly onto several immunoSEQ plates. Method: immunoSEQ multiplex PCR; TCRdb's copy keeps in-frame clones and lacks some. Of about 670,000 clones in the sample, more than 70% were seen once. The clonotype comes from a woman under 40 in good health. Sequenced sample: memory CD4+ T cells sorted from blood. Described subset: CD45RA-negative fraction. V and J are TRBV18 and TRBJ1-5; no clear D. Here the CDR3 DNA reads TGTGCCAGCTCACCAGGGAGGGATCAGCCCCAGCATTTT. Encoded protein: CASSPGRDQPQHF.